This TCR beta chain was sequenced for a study of cytomegalovirus exposure and HLA in healthy donors. With 60 Vbeta and 13 Jbeta primers, the PCR was carried out. The table came from immunoSEQ multiplex PCR; TCRdb's copy has only in-frame clones and leaves some out. The data contain around 140,000 clones, 82% of them singletons. This CDR3 contains 16 residues. The germline V gene has CDR1 MGHRA and CDR2 YSYEKL. The V and J ends lost 4 bases and 5 bases, in that order; junction bases with no gene match: 8. Note on this clone: What it recognizes is unknown.

The study, taken as a whole, reports: Across all donors, roughly uniform sequencing depth was an assumption of the presence/absence analyses. Specificity of three CMV-associated chains for CMV antigens was verified in vitro. It was approximately 170 TCR beta chains that were listed as cytomegalovirus-associated.

The origin of this receptor is a woman aged 60-75 years in good health and CMV-seropositive. Sequencing was carried out using PBMCs. The rearrangement joins TRBV4-1 to TRBJ2-1; TRBD2 matches 10 bases. CDR3 amino acids: CASSRGLAGGDNEQFF. The CDR3 bases are TGCGCCAGCAGCCGGGGATTAGCGGGAGGAGACAATGAGCAGTTCTTC.